This T cell receptor (beta chain) originates from a study of blood T cell repertoires in COVID-19. In the study overall: There were acute and convalescent COVID-19 samples, and they came from the United States, Italy and Spain. PBMCs, B-cell-depleted T cells, or T cells were the source of the cDNA or gDNA that made up the material.

The CDR3 spans 12 residues. V was cut by 11 bases and J by 0 bases, with 10 bases left in between. The germline gives CDR1 MNHEY, CDR2 SVGAGI. In the authors' methods: The authors estimated nucleated cell counts from reference gene primer amplification. Using immunoSEQ multiplex PCR, the repertoire was profiled, and TCRdb retains in-frame clones only, with some absent. V, J and clone size reflect that table, while D and trimming were determined from the DNA. The sample contains 150,000 to 200,000 clones, around 85% of which appear only once. Sequencing was done on a sample of peripheral blood. The V and J genes are TRBV6-5 and TRBJ1-1; possible D gene TRBD1, 5 bases. This clonotype originated in a man between 60 and 75 years old with active or convalescent COVID-19. The CDR3 DNA reads TGTGCCGCGGGACCGTTGAACACTGAAGCTTTCTTT. Translation: CAAGPLNTEAFF.